One and the same sample provided the 23 T cell receptor beta chains below, sequenced in a study of T cells in Graves' hyperthyroidism and ophthalmopathy. Researchers amplified the TCR beta CDR3 regions from RNA transcripts. The HTBI primer set served for first-round RT-PCR of the TCR CDR3. TCRdb processed the multiplex PCR reads anew with MiXCR; each CDR3 protein has one entry. Of about 260,000 distinct CDR3 sequences listed, roughly 22% are singletons. Sample: blood. Source of these receptors: a man aged 25 to 45 with Graves' ophthalmopathy.

This clonotype was found many times. The CDR3 is CAWSVESPIYGYTF. The CDR3 DNA is TGTGCCTGGAGTGTAGAGTCACCCATTTATGGCTACACCTTC. This chain links TRBV30 with TRBJ1-2; D not certain. The CDR3 consists of 14 residues. Germline-derived CDR1 and CDR2 are GTSNPN and SVGIG (reference sequence). Trimming removed 0 bases from V and 5 bases from J, with 13 bases in between.

Only a few counts were recorded for this clonotype. The chain couples TRBV6-5 to TRBJ1-1; unclear D gene. The germline V gene encodes CDR1 MNHEY and CDR2 SVGAGI. Between the trimmed V and J ends, which lost 2 bases and 2 bases, there was a span of 9 bases. This CDR3 region has 14 residues. CDR3 nucleotides: TGTGCCAGCAGTTACGGGGAGAGCAACACTGAAGCTTTCTTT. It specifies CASSYGESNTEAFF.

Many counts were recorded for this clonotype. V usage is TRBV3-1 and J usage is TRBJ1-1; the D gene is possibly TRBD1 (5 bases). Per the germline V gene, CDR1 is LGHDT and CDR2 is YNNKEL (reference sequence). CDR3 length: 15 residues. Trimming left V 4 bases short and J 6 bases short, with 18 bases between. The CDR3 reads CASSPRAGLRAEAFF. The CDR3, as DNA: TGTGCCAGCAGCCCTAGGGCAGGGTTGAGAGCTGAAGCTTTCTTT. The whole variable domain, remainder taken from reference TRBV3-1 and TRBJ1-1, is DTAVSQTPKYLVTQMGNDKSIKCEQNLGHDTMYWYKQDSKKFLKIMFSYNNKELIINETVPNRFSPKSPDKAHLNLHINSLELGDSAVYFCASSPRAGLRAEAFFGQGTRLTVV.

This clonotype was counted ten times or more. The J gene is TRBJ2-7, the V gene TRBV6-1; the match to TRBD1 covers 7 bases. There are 13 residues in the CDR3. The V gene end was trimmed by 7 bases and the J gene end by 3 bases; junction bases not matched to a gene: 6. Germline V gives CDR1 MNHNS, CDR2 SASEGT. The CDR3 region is CASTRDRNYEQYF. DNA for the CDR3: TGTGCCAGCACCCGGGACAGAAACTACGAGCAGTACTTC.

The chain combines TRBV9 with TRBJ2-7; TRBD1 aligns across 8 bases. The CDR3 has 15 residues. Germline CDR1 SGDLS, CDR2 YYNGEE. The V gene end was trimmed by 0 bases and the J gene end by 1 base; junction bases not matched to a gene: 3. CDR3 residues: CASSVARQGSYEQYF. CDR3 DNA sequence: TGTGCCAGCAGCGTAGCCAGACAGGGGTCCTACGAGCAGTACTTC.

The rearrangement uses TRBV27 and TRBJ2-6, with D perhaps TRBD2 (6 bases). Trimming left V 6 bases short and J 2 bases short, with 17 bases between. CDR3 size: 17 residues. CDR1 is MNHEY and CDR2 is SMNVEV in the germline V gene (reference sequence). The CDR3 region is CASSRSVAGTGANVLTF. CDR3 bases: TGTGCCAGCAGCAGATCGGTCGCGGGGACTGGGGCCAACGTCCTGACTTTC.

This clonotype was counted many times. The chain combines TRBV7-2 with TRBJ2-3; D not resolved. The length of the CDR3 is 16 residues. Between the trimmed V and J ends, which lost 0 bases and 5 bases, there was a span of 15 bases. Per the germline V gene, CDR1 is SGHTA and CDR2 is FQGNSA. The CDR3 nucleotides read TGTGCCAGCAGCTTAGCGGTTCTCCGGAGTAAAGATACGCAGTATTTT. Translating it yields CASSLAVLRSKDTQYF.

The chain recombines TRBV2 with TRBJ2-7; 10 bases map to TRBD1. Unmatched junction bases numbered 6, after V lost 6 bases and J lost 7 bases. CDR1 and CDR2 from the germline V gene are SNHLY and FYNNEI. The CDR3 spans 13 residues. In DNA, the CDR3 is TGTGCCAGCAGCCGGACAGGGGGTGATGAGCAGTACTTC. The encoded protein is CASSRTGGDEQYF. Variable domain in full (rest from reference TRBV2 and TRBJ2-7): EPEVTQTPSHQVTQMGQEVILRCVPISNHLYFYWYRQILGQKVEFLVSFYNNEISEKSEIFDDQFSVERPDGSNFTLKIRSTKLEDSAMYFCASSRTGGDEQYFGPGTRLTVT.

This clonotype was seen repeatedly, ten times or more. This sequence joins TRBV30 and TRBJ1-2; D unclear. The CDR3 contains 12 residues. Per germline, CDR1 GTSNPN and CDR2 SVGIG (reference sequence). Trimming took off 0 bases at V and 6 bases at J, with 8 bases between the two ends. CDR3 DNA: TGTGCCTGGAGTGTATCTTCTGATGGCTACACCTTC. Its protein is CAWSVSSDGYTF.

The CDR3 bases are TGTGCCACCAAGGCTAGCGGGAGTAGGGCGGATACGCAGTATTTT. It translates to CATKASGSRADTQYF. The J gene is TRBJ2-3, the V gene TRBV24-1, with 10 positions matching TRBD2. The CDR3 totals 15 residues. The V segment lost 8 bases and the J segment 6 bases; nucleotides outside the gene matches: 10. CDR1 and CDR2 from the germline V gene are KGHDR and SFDVKD.

V usage is TRBV6-1 and J usage is TRBJ1-5; TRBD1 agrees at 12 bases. The V and J ends lost 6 bases and 4 bases, in that order; junction bases with no gene match: 19. The V gene's germline CDR1 is MNHNS and CDR2 SASEGT. The CDR3 totals 20 residues. The CDR3: CASRANLDNPGQGANQPQHF. DNA of the CDR3: TGTGCCAGCAGGGCCAATCTAGATAACCCGGGACAGGGGGCTAATCAGCCCCAGCATTTT.

This rearrangement joins TRBV19 to TRBJ1-5, with D hard to call. V was trimmed by 6 bases and J by 1 base, leaving 7 bases between them. The CDR3 is 13 amino acids. Germline CDR1 reads LNHDA; CDR2 reads SQIVND (reference sequence). The CDR3 nucleotides are TGTGCCAGTAGACGTGGGAGCAATCAGCCCCAGCATTTT. Amino acids: CASRRGSNQPQHF.

This clonotype was detected only a few times. This sequence joins TRBV5-1 and TRBJ1-3; 8 bases align to TRBD1. The J segment lost 3 bases and the V segment lost 4 bases, leaving 3 bases of the junction unmatched. The germline CDR1 and CDR2 sequences are SGHRS and YFSETQ. The CDR3 extends over 14 amino acids. The CDR3 is CASSTGQGGNTIYF. The DNA of the CDR3 is TGCGCCAGCAGCACTGGACAGGGTGGAAACACCATATATTTT.

This clonotype was counted only a few times. This sequence joins TRBV20-1 and TRBJ2-7, with 10 bases matching TRBD2. Germline V gene sequence: CDR1 DFQATT, CDR2 SNEGSKA (reference sequence). There are 15 residues in the CDR3. The V segment lost 6 bases and the J segment 4 bases; nucleotides outside the gene matches: 12. CDR3 nucleotides: TGCAGTGCCCCCGATTTCTCTAGCGGGAGTTACGAGCAGTACTTC. Its translation is CSAPDFSSGSYEQYF.

As for this clonotype: One base away lies a much larger clone, so this may be a sequencing read error. The CDR3 spells CAWSYRGYGCTF. Written as DNA, the CDR3 is TGTGCCTGGAGTTACAGGGGCTATGGCTGCACCTTC. The chain has TRBV30 and TRBJ1-2; TRBD1 agrees at 7 bases. Germline loops: CDR1 GTSNPN, CDR2 SVGIG (reference sequence). The CDR3 extends over 12 amino acids.

The CDR3 sequence: CASSLQGRTQYF. The DNA of the CDR3 is TGTGCCAGCAGTTTACAGGGGCGGACCCAGTACTTC. This chain joins TRBV12-3 or TRBV12-4 and TRBJ2-5; D perhaps matches TRBD1 (6 bases). The CDR3 sequence is 12 residues long. V shed 2 bases and J shed 7 bases, with 8 bases lying between them.

This clonotype was picked up a small number of times. The chain is built from TRBV9 and TRBJ2-2; D is uncertain. This CDR3 region has 13 residues. Trimming cost V 1 base and J 0 bases, with 1 base left between them. Germline V gives CDR1 SGDLS, CDR2 YYNGEE. CDR3 bases: TGTGCCAGCAGCGTATCGAACACCGGGGAGCTGTTTTTT. Amino acid sequence: CASSVSNTGELFF.

This clonotype occurred many times. The gene calls are TRBV12-3 or TRBV12-4 and TRBJ2-1, with 13 bases lining up with TRBD2. This CDR3 comprises 16 residues. Trimming at V came to 5 bases and at J to 9 bases, leaving 10 bases not matched to a gene. The CDR3 loop is CASSKRGGLAGFEQFF. The DNA for the CDR3 is TGTGCCAGCAGTAAGCGAGGGGGACTAGCGGGATTTGAGCAGTTCTTC.

About this clonotype: The germline gene is not matched at one end of the junction; a read error may be the cause. In DNA form, the CDR3 reads TGTGCCAGCAGGCCGGGACTACTACTGAACACCGGGGAGCTGTCTTTT. Translated: CASRPGLLLNTGELSF. The V and J genes are TRBV28 and TRBJ2-2, with 7 positions matching TRBD2. Germline values: CDR1 MDHEN, CDR2 SYDVKM. The CDR3 is made up of 16 amino acids.

This clonotype was detected a few times. The gene calls are TRBV3-1 and TRBJ2-5; 8 nucleotides line up with TRBD1. The CDR3 runs 14 residues. Germline trimming cut 0 bases from V and 5 bases from J; bases unmatched to any gene: 2. In germline, CDR1 is LGHDT, CDR2 YNNKEL (reference sequence). This CDR3 is CASSQDWTGETQYF. The CDR3 region has the DNA TGTGCCAGCAGCCAAGATTGGACAGGGGAGACCCAGTACTTC.

This clonotype was recorded at least ten times. The V call is TRBV3-1, the J call TRBJ2-1; D might be TRBD1 or TRBD2, each matching 5 bases. V was shortened by 3 bases and J by 7 bases, with 19 bases between the two germline ends. This CDR3 is 16 amino acids long. Germline V gene data show CDR1 as LGHDT and CDR2 as YNNKEL (reference sequence). The CDR3 sequence is CASSHPSGLNGNEQFF. CDR3 DNA sequence: TGTGCCAGCAGCCACCCATCGGGGCTAAACGGGAATGAGCAGTTCTTC.

As regards this clonotype: This could be a read error, since a much larger clone is one nucleotide away. The chain has TRBV28 and TRBJ2-7; 9 nucleotides line up with TRBD1. Germline CDR1 and CDR2: MDHEN and SYDVKM. The CDR3 totals 15 residues. V shed 6 bases and J 1 base; nucleotides not matched to a gene: 7. This CDR3 reads CASSPGTGTSYEQYF. The DNA of the CDR3 is TGTGCCAGCAGCCCCGGGACAGGGACATCCTACGAGCAGTACTTC.

The genes are TRBV28 and TRBJ2-4, with D possibly matching TRBD2 (6 bases). V lost 7 bases and J lost 10, with 20 bases in between. CDR3 length: 14 residues. Germline V gene lookup returns CDR1 MDHEN and CDR2 SYDVKM. The CDR3, as DNA: TGTGCCAGCAATTCTCAACTAGCCGGACGGATTCAGTACTTC. This sequence encodes CASNSQLAGRIQYF.